The present TCR beta chain was sequenced within a study of shared clonotypes between healthy human individuals. On the study more broadly: CD4 naive and CD4 memory each took three plates per donor, while CD8 naive took two and CD8 memory one. Study-wide findings and caveats: Around 5% of naive CD4 clonotypes were common to a few donors.

Libraries were prepared by immunoSEQ multiplex PCR; TCRdb keeps only in-frame clonotypes and omits some of them. The sample holds over a million clones, 65% to 80% seen once. This clone was seen once. Its antigen remains unidentified. CDR1 and CDR2 from the germline V gene are SGHDT and YYEEEE. Trimming took off 3 bases at V and 2 bases at J, with 8 bases between the two ends. There are 13 residues in the CDR3. The chain employs TRBV5-6 and TRBJ1-1; D remains unclear. The sequence was obtained from a man between 18 and 35 years old in good health. The specimen was memory CD4+ T cells sorted from blood. Specified subset: CD45RA-negative fraction. CDR3: CASSWTINTEAFF. In DNA form, the CDR3 reads TGTGCCAGCAGCTGGACCATTAACACTGAAGCTTTCTTT.